The source of this T cell receptor beta chain is a study of blood T cell repertoires in COVID-19. About the study: Samples of COVID-19 (acute and convalescent) were obtained from the United States, Italy and Spain. PBMCs, B-cell-depleted T cells, or T cells were the source of the cDNA or gDNA that made up the material.

The trim removed 4 bases at V and 4 bases at J, leaving 10 bases unmatched. Germline assignment: CDR1 SGHNT and CDR2 YYREEE (reference sequence). CDR3 length: 16 residues. In the original workflow: How many nucleated cells were present was estimated from reference gene primer amplification. TCRdb keeps only in-frame clones here, not all; method: immunoSEQ multiplex PCR. From that table come the V and J calls and clone size; the DNA was used to work out D and trimming. This table holds some 390,000 clones, around 87% found once. This chain joins TRBV5-4 and TRBJ2-7, with 11 bases matching TRBD2. Sequenced: peripheral blood. This sequence originates from a human donor in a cohort sampled during active COVID-19. CDR3 coding DNA: TGTGCCAGCAGCCCGGGGCTAGCGGGAGGACTATACGAGCAGTACTTC. Encoded protein: CASSPGLAGGLYEQYF.